The 10 T cell receptor beta chains presented below share a single source sample, sequenced in a study of blood T cells in healthy people across ages (dated by TCRdb to the mid-2010s). Libraries were constructed by 5' RACE. Sequencing used an Illumina HiSeq 2500. The second PCR ran for roughly 7 to 12 cycles and used a J-beta primer mix along with a sample-barcoded 5' primer. The public reads were run again by TCRdb, first through fastp at Q25 and then through MiXCR, and only productive beta chains were kept. Entries that share a CDR3 protein sequence are merged under the most common genes and DNA. The sample yields roughly 800,000 distinct CDR3 sequences; 20% to 30% were counted once. The ten biggest clones cover 9.4% of the sample. This sample also appeared in a second study, on T cells of mothers and their children.

The sample comprised blood. Receptor source: a boy between 10 and 17 years old in good health.

The chain recombines TRBV20-1 with TRBJ1-2; D is possibly TRBD1 (5 bases). The germline V gene encodes CDR1 DFQATT and CDR2 SNEGSKA (reference sequence). The CDR3 sequence is 14 residues long. The V end lost 4 bases, the J end lost 4 bases, and 16 bases lay between the germline ends. CDR3: CSAKRERGPYGYTF. The CDR3 region has the DNA TGCAGTGCTAAAAGGGAGAGGGGTCCCTATGGCTACACCTTC.

The chain joins TRBV6-1 to TRBJ2-1, with D uncertain. Trimming left V 7 bases short and J 5 bases short, with 6 bases between. The CDR3 extends over 11 amino acids. From germline, CDR1 is MNHNS and CDR2 SASEGT. The CDR3 loop is CASTYHNEQFF. In DNA form, the CDR3 reads TGTGCCAGCACTTATCACAATGAGCAGTTCTTC.

This clonotype occurred a few times. This chain joins TRBV4-3 and TRBJ2-1, with D maybe TRBD1 (5 bases). The germline V and J ends were trimmed by 0 bases and 2 bases, with 8 bases remaining between them. Germline V gives CDR1 LGHNA, CDR2 YSLEER. The CDR3 consists of 15 residues. CDR3 nucleotide sequence: TGCGCCAGCAGCCAAGACAGGGTCACCTACAATGAGCAGTTCTTC. It codes for CASSQDRVTYNEQFF.

CDR3 protein: CASSAPGFEQFF. The CDR3 DNA follows: TGTGCCAGCAGCGCCCCCGGGTTCGAGCAGTTCTTC. This chain joins TRBV13 and TRBJ2-5, with no clear D. The end of the DNA is better explained by TRBJ2-1, so the J call may be wrong. CDR3 length: 12 residues. Germline lookup yields CDR1 PRHDT and CDR2 FYEKMQ (reference sequence).

This clonotype was recorded a few times. This chain uses TRBV28 with TRBJ2-7; 12 nucleotides match TRBD2. There are 15 residues in the CDR3. Looked up from germline, CDR1 is MDHEN and CDR2 is SYDVKM. V trimming: 6 bases; J trimming: 8 bases; junction bases outside the gene matches: 11. CDR3 sequence (DNA): TGTGCCAGCAGCCCAAGACTAGCGGGAGAGGAGAAGCAGTACTTC. Translated, it gives CASSPRLAGEEKQYF.

This clonotype was recorded once. This chain links TRBV14 with TRBJ2-7; the D gene is possibly TRBD2 (6 bases). The CDR3 has 14 amino acids. V was shortened by 0 bases and J by 13 bases, with 19 bases between the two germline ends. Germline CDR1 and CDR2: SGHDN and FVKESK. The CDR3, as DNA: TGTGCCAGCAGCCAAGATCCCCTTAGGGCGGGGCACTACTTC. Translating it yields CASSQDPLRAGHYF.

This sequence joins TRBV5-5 and TRBJ2-5; 9 bases are a match to TRBD1. The closer fit of TRBJ2-7 to the DNA end suggests the J call may be wrong. The CDR3 has 16 amino acids. Germline CDR1 SGHKS, CDR2 YYEKEE (reference sequence). CDR3 in amino acids: CASSSGQGYPPGEQYF. CDR3 in DNA: TGTGCCAGCAGCTCGGGACAGGGCTACCCCCCGGGCGAGCAGTACTTC.

This rearrangement joins TRBV2 to TRBJ1-4; 7 nucleotides agree with TRBD1. The CDR3 spans 11 residues. The germline V gene encodes CDR1 SNHLY and CDR2 FYNNEI. Losses at the gene ends were 6 bases for V and 14 bases for J; bases not matched to a gene: 6. The CDR3 loop reads CASRRQGRLFF. Here the CDR3 DNA reads TGTGCCAGCAGGAGACAGGGACGGCTGTTTTTT.

The rearrangement joins TRBV7-9 to TRBJ2-7, with 7 bases lining up with TRBD1. Losses at the gene ends were 4 bases for V and 5 bases for J; bases not matched to a gene: 8. CDR1 is SEHNR and CDR2 is FQNEAQ in the germline V gene (reference sequence). This CDR3 region has 14 residues. CDR3 residues: CASSSRDSEHEQYF. CDR3 DNA: TGTGCCAGCAGCTCCCGGGACAGCGAACACGAGCAGTACTTC.

This clonotype was counted once. The rearrangement links TRBV5-1 to TRBJ2-1, with 7 bases that match TRBD2. Germline CDR1 SGHRS, CDR2 YFSETQ. This CDR3 contains 16 residues. Germline trimming cut 3 bases from V and 0 bases from J; bases unmatched to any gene: 6. Here the CDR3 DNA reads TGCGCCAGCAGCTCACTAGCGCAGAGCTCCTACAATGAGCAGTTCTTC. Its protein product is CASSSLAQSSYNEQFF. Combining the CDR3 with reference TRBV5-1 and TRBJ2-1 gives the whole variable domain KAGVTQTPRYLIKTRGQQVTLSCSPISGHRSVSWYQQTPGQGLQFLFEYFSETQRNKGNFPGRFSGRQFSNSRSEMNVSTLELGDSALYLCASSSLAQSSYNEQFFGPGTRLTVL.